One sample yielded the 30 T cell receptor beta chains listed below, sequenced in a study of blood T cell repertoires in COVID-19. TCRdb's table, derived via immunoSEQ multiplex PCR, lists solely in-frame clones and lacks some. The sample lists 650,000 to 800,000 clones; 75% to 90% were seen once. Sequenced input: peripheral blood. The source is a woman under 30 with acute or convalescent COVID-19.

This clone has only a few counts. The J gene is TRBJ2-2, the V gene TRBV6-5, with 9 bases fitting TRBD1. The CDR3 is 15 residues long. Germline-derived CDR1 and CDR2 are MNHEY and SVGAGI. J lost 3 bases, V lost 5 bases, and 4 bases had no gene match. The DNA of the CDR3 is TGTGCCAGCAGTCGGGACAGGGTGGACACCGGGGAGCTGTTTTTT. This translates into CASSRDRVDTGELFF.

This chain connects TRBV24-1 to TRBJ1-5; D unresolved. V dropped 3 bases and J dropped 5 bases, with 16 bases sitting between them. Germline V gene data show CDR1 as KGHDR and CDR2 as SFDVKD. This CDR3 is built from 16 residues. CDR3 nucleotides: TGTGCCACCAGTGATCCCGGCCCCTCGCGGGATCAGCCCCAGCATTTT. Its translation is CATSDPGPSRDQPQHF.

The chain carries TRBV4-1 and TRBJ1-1, with 10 bases aligning to TRBD1. This CDR3 contains 17 residues. CDR1 and CDR2 (germline): MGHRA, YSYEKL. Trimming removed 2 bases from V and 1 base from J; junction bases left unmatched: 7. The DNA for the CDR3 is TGCGCCAGCAGCCAAACTCGGGACAGGGGAAGGAACACTGAAGCTTTCTTT. This codes for CASSQTRDRGRNTEAFF.

The chain links TRBV5-1 to TRBJ1-2; the match to TRBD1 covers 8 bases. The CDR3 spans 14 residues. Unmatched junction bases numbered 9, after V lost 4 bases and J lost 7 bases. Germline assignment: CDR1 SGHRS and CDR2 YFSETQ. CDR3 protein: CASSTWTGRRGYTF. CDR3 DNA: TGCGCCAGCAGCACGTGGACAGGGCGACGTGGCTACACCTTC.

The chain couples TRBV19 to TRBJ1-1; D gene ambiguous. V lost 7 bases and J 1 base, leaving 10 bases between the germline ends. The CDR3 has 13 residues. Germline loops: CDR1 LNHDA, CDR2 SQIVND (reference sequence). The CDR3 bases are TGTGCCAGTAAGCCCGTGCCGAACACTGAAGCTTTCTTT. Translating it yields CASKPVPNTEAFF.

The chain recombines TRBV27 with TRBJ1-1; D not certain. The germline V and J ends were trimmed by 4 bases and 5 bases, with 11 bases remaining between them. The CDR3 runs to 13 residues. Germline values: CDR1 MNHEY, CDR2 SMNVEV (reference sequence). Here the CDR3 reads CASSSRGVTEAFF. The CDR3 nucleotides read TGTGCCAGCAGTTCCCGCGGGGTTACTGAAGCTTTCTTT.

This clone was counted once. The rearrangement joins TRBV5-4 to TRBJ2-1; tentatively, D is TRBD2 (6 bases). Germline CDR1 SGHNT, CDR2 YYREEE (reference sequence). Trimming took 4 bases from V and 6 from J, leaving 11 bases between them. The CDR3 is 13 amino acids. The CDR3 sequence is CASSGGLSNEQFF. The DNA for the CDR3 is TGTGCCAGCAGCGGGGGACTGTCCAATGAGCAGTTCTTC.

The chain recombines TRBV7-9 with TRBJ2-7, with 11 bases matching TRBD1. The CDR3 runs 14 residues. V gave up 3 bases and J gave up 4 bases; unmatched junction bases: 2. Looked up from germline, CDR1 is SEHNR and CDR2 is FQNEAQ (reference sequence). The CDR3 DNA follows: TGTGCCAGCAGCTTCGGGACAGGGGGTTACGAGCAGTACTTC. Its protein product is CASSFGTGGYEQYF. Full variable domain (remainder filled in from reference TRBV7-9 and TRBJ2-7): DTGVSQNPRHKITKRGQNVTFRCDPISEHNRLYWYRQTLGQGPEFLTYFQNEAQLEKSRLLSDRFSAERPKGSFSTLEIQRTEQGDSAMYLCASSFGTGGYEQYFGPGTRLTVT.

This chain uses TRBV9 with TRBJ2-3; 8 bases agree with TRBD2. This CDR3 contains 15 residues. V lost 3 bases, J lost 2 bases, and 5 bases stayed unmatched. Germline assignment: CDR1 SGDLS and CDR2 YYNGEE. CDR3 sequence: CASSAYSGATDTQYF. CDR3 sequence (DNA): TGTGCCAGCAGCGCTTATAGCGGGGCCACAGATACGCAGTATTTT.

The chain recombines TRBV19 with TRBJ2-5; 12 positions match TRBD1. J lost 5 bases, V lost 3 bases, and 7 bases had no gene match. The CDR3 has 16 amino acids. Per germline, CDR1 LNHDA and CDR2 SQIVND (reference sequence). Written as DNA, the CDR3 is TGTGCCAGTAGTATTTCGGGACAGGGGGCGCAGGAGACCCAGTACTTC. The encoded protein is CASSISGQGAQETQYF. Together with reference TRBV19 and TRBJ2-5, the CDR3 gives the full variable domain: DGGITQSPKYLFRKEGQNVTLSCEQNLNHDAMYWYRQDPGQGLRLIYYSQIVNDFQKGDIAEGYSVSREKKESFPLTVTSAQKNPTAFYLCASSISGQGAQETQYFGPGTRLLVL.

The V gene is TRBV19, the J gene TRBJ1-1; D is unresolved. V was cut by 3 bases and J by 1 base, with 12 bases left in between. CDR1 and CDR2 from the germline V gene are LNHDA and SQIVND (reference sequence). CDR3 length equals 15 residues. DNA for the CDR3: TGTGCCAGTAGTATCAGGTGGCCTCGGAACACTGAAGCTTTCTTT. It codes for CASSIRWPRNTEAFF.

Written as DNA, the CDR3 is TGCGCCAGCAGCCAACCGGGACAAGGCTATGGCTACACCTTC. Its protein product is CASSQPGQGYGYTF. This chain links TRBV4-1 with TRBJ1-2; possible D gene TRBD1, 6 bases. The CDR3 extends over 14 amino acids. Trimming pared 2 bases from V and 4 bases from J, leaving 11 bases between. Germline-derived CDR1 and CDR2 are MGHRA and YSYEKL.

V and J are TRBV20-1 and TRBJ2-7; 8 positions agree with TRBD1. With V trimmed by 3 bases and J by 4 bases, 11 bases remained unmatched. The CDR3 totals 15 residues. Looked up from germline, CDR1 is DFQATT and CDR2 is SNEGSKA (reference sequence). Written as DNA, the CDR3 is TGCAGTGCTAGTTCCATCCGGACAGGGCCATACGAGCAGTACTTC. Its protein product is CSASSIRTGPYEQYF.

This rearrangement joins TRBV9 to TRBJ2-2; possibly TRBD2 for D (5 bases). The CDR3 consists of 15 residues. V shed 2 bases and J shed 3 bases, with 11 bases lying between them. Germline V lookup: CDR1 SGDLS, CDR2 YYNGEE. The CDR3 is CASSVGEEDTGELFF. The DNA for the CDR3 is TGTGCCAGCAGCGTCGGGGAAGAGGACACCGGGGAGCTGTTTTTT.

The rearrangement joins TRBV27 to TRBJ1-2, with TRBD1 identical over 7 bases. V lost 3 bases, J lost 4 bases, and 8 bases stayed unmatched. The CDR3 extends over 15 amino acids. Germline V gives CDR1 MNHEY, CDR2 SMNVEV (reference sequence). This CDR3 reads CASSFLAGGGYGYTF. CDR3 coding DNA: TGTGCCAGCAGTTTCCTGGCAGGGGGAGGCTATGGCTACACCTTC.

The CDR3 DNA follows: TGTGCCTCGGGAGTGGGGGCGGAGACCCAGTACTTC. Residues: CASGVGAETQYF. The chain combines TRBV30 with TRBJ2-5, with D perhaps TRBD1 or TRBD2 (6 bases each). The CDR3 is 12 amino acids. V was pared by 7 bases and J by 5 bases, with 14 bases between. Looked up from germline, CDR1 is GTSNPN and CDR2 is SVGIG (reference sequence). The whole variable domain, filled in from reference TRBV30 and TRBJ2-5, reads SQTIHQWPATLVQPVGSPLSLECTVEGTSNPNLYWYRQAAGRGLQLLFYSVGIGQISSEVPQNLSASRPQDRQFILSSKKLLLSDSGFYLCASGVGAETQYFGPGTRLLVL.

The CDR3 coding sequence is TGTGCCAGCAGCTTGACAGGGGGGAACACTGAAGCTTTCTTT. Translating it yields CASSLTGGNTEAFF. The chain recombines TRBV7-9 with TRBJ1-1, with 9 bases identical to TRBD1. This CDR3 comprises 14 residues. The germline V gene encodes CDR1 SEHNR and CDR2 FQNEAQ (reference sequence). After removal of 3 bases from V and 1 base from J, the junction contained 0 bases not matched to a gene. Based on the CDR3 plus reference TRBV7-9 and TRBJ1-1, the full variable domain is DTGVSQNPRHKITKRGQNVTFRCDPISEHNRLYWYRQTLGQGPEFLTYFQNEAQLEKSRLLSDRFSAERPKGSFSTLEIQRTEQGDSAMYLCASSLTGGNTEAFFGQGTRLTVV.

V gene TRBV7-9 combines with J gene TRBJ1-5; 9 nucleotides align to TRBD1. Trimming at V came to 5 bases and at J to 11 bases, leaving 4 bases not matched to a gene. This CDR3 has 12 amino acids. Germline V gene sequence: CDR1 SEHNR, CDR2 FQNEAQ (reference sequence). The CDR3 reads CASSQGTGTQHF. The DNA of the CDR3 is TGTGCCAGCAGCCAAGGGACAGGGACCCAGCATTTT.

J is TRBJ2-7 and V is TRBV7-4; D may be TRBD1 (5 bases). Germline lookup yields CDR1 SGHVT and CDR2 SQSDAQ. V was trimmed by 5 bases and J by 1 base, leaving 33 bases between them. The CDR3 contains 21 residues. This CDR3 reads CASSRGRVRPTPPGFSYEQYF. The CDR3 DNA reads as TGTGCCAGCAGCCGAGGCAGGGTCAGGCCCACGCCCCCCGGTTTTTCCTACGAGCAGTACTTC.

The rearrangement uses TRBV5-4 and TRBJ2-2; perhaps TRBD2 as D (5 bases). Trimming pared 2 bases from V and 4 bases from J, leaving 9 bases between. Looked up from germline, CDR1 is SGHNT and CDR2 is YYREEE (reference sequence). The length of the CDR3 is 14 residues. CDR3 DNA sequence: TGTGCCAGCAGCTTTCTGGGAGCCACCGGGGAGCTGTTTTTT. Translation: CASSFLGATGELFF.

This clone was seen a few times. J is TRBJ1-5 and V is TRBV11-3, with D unresolved. Germline V gene lookup returns CDR1 SGHNT and CDR2 YENEEA. This CDR3 contains 15 residues. Between the trimmed V and J ends, which lost 5 bases and 5 bases, there was a span of 16 bases. The DNA of the CDR3 is TGTGCCAGCAGCCCCAAGGAGGGAAAAGATCAGCCCCAGCATTTT. This encodes CASSPKEGKDQPQHF.

The chain uses TRBV4-1 and TRBJ1-3; D not certain. CDR1 and CDR2 from the germline V gene are MGHRA and YSYEKL. Trimming removed 4 bases from V and 3 bases from J, with 19 bases in between. The CDR3 spans 17 residues. The CDR3 bases are TGCGCCAGCAGCCCCCCCCGGGTGCCCTACGGTGGAAACACCATATATTTT. Encoded protein: CASSPPRVPYGGNTIYF.

The CDR3 DNA reads as TGTGCCAGCAGGCGCGACAGGGTAAACTATGGCTACACCTTC. It codes for CASRRDRVNYGYTF. The chain combines TRBV28 with TRBJ1-2, with 7 bases lining up with TRBD1. CDR3 length equals 14 residues. Germline V CDR1 and CDR2: MDHEN, SYDVKM. Trimming took 6 bases from V and 2 from J; bases not matched to a gene: 6.

In this sample, this clone turned up a few times. The chain links TRBV29-1 to TRBJ1-1; TRBD1 agrees at 7 bases. Unmatched junction bases numbered 6, after V lost 7 bases and J lost 4 bases. The CDR3 is 12 residues long. Germline lookup yields CDR1 SQVTM and CDR2 ANQGSEA. In nucleotides, the CDR3 is TGCAGCGGGACAGGAGGGGGCACTGAAGCTTTCTTT. Translation gives CSGTGGGTEAFF.

The gene calls are TRBV6-6 and TRBJ1-2; maybe TRBD1 (5 bases). V lost 2 bases and J 5 bases, leaving 9 bases between the germline ends. Germline CDR1 MNHNY, CDR2 SVGAGI (reference sequence). The length of the CDR3 is 13 residues. The CDR3 spells CASSYPGGYGYTF. Written as DNA, the CDR3 is TGTGCCAGCAGTTACCCGGGGGGGTATGGCTACACCTTC.

The chain is built from TRBV6-5 and TRBJ1-1; the match to TRBD1 covers 8 bases. The J segment lost 4 bases and the V segment lost 5 bases, leaving 6 bases of the junction unmatched. The CDR3 has 14 amino acids. Germline V gives CDR1 MNHEY, CDR2 SVGAGI. As DNA, the CDR3 is TGTGCCAGCAGTCGACAGGGGCTCAGCACTGAAGCTTTCTTT. This encodes CASSRQGLSTEAFF.

The genes are TRBV19 and TRBJ1-6; tentatively, D is TRBD1 (6 bases). The CDR3 has 16 residues. Deletions cut 3 bases from V and 4 bases from J, with 13 bases between. Germline CDR1 reads LNHDA; CDR2 reads SQIVND (reference sequence). The CDR3 protein is CASSMGAGGYNSPLHF. Here the CDR3 DNA reads TGTGCCAGTAGTATGGGGGCAGGCGGGTATAATTCACCCCTCCACTTT.

The chain recombines TRBV7-6 with TRBJ1-3, with 10 bases aligning to TRBD1. Germline lookup yields CDR1 SGHVS and CDR2 FNYEAQ. V shed 1 base, J shed 0 bases, and the junction held 9 bases outside the gene matches. The CDR3 runs 19 residues. The CDR3 DNA follows: TGTGCCAGCAGCTTAGTATGGTTGGGACAGGGGAGCTCTGGAAACACCATATATTTT. It translates to CASSLVWLGQGSSGNTIYF.

The rearrangement joins TRBV12-5 to TRBJ1-2, with a possible D match to TRBD1 (6 bases). V was clipped by 2 bases and J by 0 bases, with 13 bases between them. The V gene's germline CDR1 is LGHNT and CDR2 FRNRAP. This CDR3 is 16 amino acids long. Here the CDR3 reads CASGLILTGANYGYTF. The CDR3 DNA reads as TGTGCTAGTGGTTTGATCCTGACAGGCGCTAACTATGGCTACACCTTC.

The rearrangement joins TRBV19 to TRBJ2-4; TRBD1 matches at 7 bases. The ends lost 6 bases at V and 0 bases at J; junction bases unmatched: 8. Germline-derived CDR1 and CDR2 are LNHDA and SQIVND (reference sequence). The CDR3 length is 16 residues. The CDR3 coding sequence is TGTGCCAGTAGCCATTCCAACAGGGGAGCCAAAAACATTCAGTACTTC. As protein: CASSHSNRGAKNIQYF.